What follows are 8 T cell receptor beta chains derived from one specimen sequenced in a study of T cells in Graves' hyperthyroidism and ophthalmopathy. The CDR3 regions of TCR beta were amplified from RNA transcripts. First-round RT-PCR targeting the TCR CDR3 was performed with the HTBI primer set. In TCRdb, the multiplex PCR reads were re-called with MiXCR into one record per CDR3 protein. The sample has roughly 710,000 distinct CDR3 sequences, 35% seen once. Input material: blood. The receptor set was obtained from a middle-aged woman with Graves' hyperthyroidism.

This clonotype was recorded many times. The V and J genes are TRBV7-9 and TRBJ1-5; D might be TRBD1 (6 bases). Germline V gene data show CDR1 as SEHNR and CDR2 as FQNEAQ (reference sequence). V was clipped by 5 bases and J by 6 bases, with 14 bases between them. The CDR3 has 14 residues. DNA of the CDR3: TGTGCCAGCAGCCCCACAGGGTCGGGTCAGCCCCAGCATTTT. Amino acid sequence: CASSPTGSGQPQHF. Filled out from reference TRBV7-9 and TRBJ1-5, the complete variable domain reads DTGVSQNPRHKITKRGQNVTFRCDPISEHNRLYWYRQTLGQGPEFLTYFQNEAQLEKSRLLSDRFSAERPKGSFSTLEIQRTEQGDSAMYLCASSPTGSGQPQHFGDGTRLSIL.

V is TRBV19 and J is TRBJ2-7; possible D gene TRBD2, 5 bases. This CDR3 comprises 10 residues. Germline V gene data show CDR1 as LNHDA and CDR2 as SQIVND (reference sequence). V gave up 3 bases and J gave up 10 bases, with 7 bases separating them. CDR3 residues: CASSIRGQYF. Written as DNA, the CDR3 is TGTGCCAGTAGTATTCGGGGACAGTACTTC.

The genes are TRBV9 and TRBJ1-1; 7 bases align to TRBD1. From germline, CDR1 is SGDLS and CDR2 YYNGEE. The CDR3 is 17 residues long. Trimming at V came to 0 bases and at J to 0 bases, leaving 8 bases not matched to a gene. Here the CDR3 reads CASSVATRGQVNTEAFF. CDR3 coding DNA: TGTGCCAGCAGCGTAGCTACGAGGGGGCAGGTGAACACTGAAGCTTTCTTT.

This clonotype was picked up a small number of times. This CDR3 reads CASSVIGDSPLHF. The CDR3 DNA reads TGTGCCAGCAGCGTCATTGGGGATTCACCCCTCCACTTT. The rearrangement links TRBV9 to TRBJ1-6; D not certain. Trimming removed 2 bases from V and 8 bases from J, with 8 bases in between. This CDR3 comprises 13 residues. Germline V lookup: CDR1 SGDLS, CDR2 YYNGEE.

The table lists this clonotype with many counts. CDR3 DNA: TGCAGTGCTAGACCCCTCGGCCCGCGCGAGCAGTACTTC. Amino acids: CSARPLGPREQYF. The chain links TRBV20-1 to TRBJ2-7, with D hard to call. Between the trimmed V and J ends, which lost 2 bases and 6 bases, there was a span of 14 bases. The length of the CDR3 is 13 residues. CDR1 and CDR2 from the germline V gene are DFQATT and SNEGSKA (reference sequence).

This clonotype showed up just a few times. The chain carries TRBV5-1 and TRBJ2-2; 7 nucleotides line up with TRBD2. The ends lost 5 bases at V and 6 bases at J; junction bases unmatched: 7. CDR3 length equals 14 residues. Germline CDR1 and CDR2: SGHRS and YFSETQ. Here the CDR3 reads CASSWEGPPGELFF. DNA for the CDR3: TGCGCCAGCAGTTGGGAGGGCCCACCCGGGGAGCTGTTTTTT.

This chain uses TRBV7-6 with TRBJ1-5; 9 bases are shared with TRBD1. The V gene end was trimmed by 1 base and the J gene end by 0 bases; junction bases not matched to a gene: 7. The CDR3 runs to 18 residues. Germline CDR1 reads SGHVS; CDR2 reads FNYEAQ. The CDR3, as DNA: TGTGCCAGCAGCTTAGGGGCGGGACAGGGATATAGCAATCAGCCCCAGCATTTT. It yields the protein CASSLGAGQGYSNQPQHF.

This clonotype was counted at least ten times. The V gene is TRBV9, the J gene TRBJ2-7, with D unclear. Trimming took 2 bases from V and 1 from J, leaving 10 bases between them. The germline CDR1 and CDR2 sequences are SGDLS and YYNGEE. The CDR3 has 14 residues. CDR3 residues: CASSVGGDSYEQYF. The CDR3 DNA reads TGTGCCAGCAGCGTGGGCGGTGATTCCTACGAGCAGTACTTC.